The 15 T cell receptor beta chains below were found in one sample sequenced in a study of technical replicates of blood from a handful of donors. Using immunoSEQ multiplex PCR, the repertoire was profiled, and TCRdb retains in-frame clones only, with some absent. This table holds tens of thousands of clones, just over 85% found once. The sample comprised PBMCs. The receptors come from a human donor in good health. Some clones in this sample may be carry-over from other donors' samples.

This clone was observed a handful of times. The chain joins TRBV4-3 to TRBJ2-2, with TRBD2 as a possible D gene (6 bases). The CDR3 totals 15 residues. The germline gives CDR1 LGHNA, CDR2 YSLEER. The V and J ends lost 1 base and 5 bases respectively, with 11 bases between them. The CDR3 sequence is CASSQVGTDTGELFF. The CDR3 DNA reads TGCGCCAGCAGCCAAGTAGGGACTGATACCGGGGAGCTGTTTTTT.

The rearrangement joins TRBV5-6 to TRBJ1-2, with 7 bases matching TRBD1. Trimming at V came to 3 bases and at J to 0 bases, leaving 2 bases not matched to a gene. CDR3 length: 14 amino acids. Germline CDR1 SGHDT, CDR2 YYEEEE. CDR3 sequence reads: CASSWGTANYGYTF. Written as DNA, the CDR3 is TGTGCCAGCAGCTGGGGGACAGCTAACTATGGCTACACCTTC.

This chain links TRBV30 with TRBJ1-6; D unresolved. V gave up 0 bases and J gave up 13 bases, with 10 bases separating them. The CDR3 extends over 12 amino acids. Germline V gene lookup returns CDR1 GTSNPN and CDR2 SVGIG (reference sequence). CDR3 bases: TGTGCCTGGAGTGTAGGAGGCGGGCCCCTCCACTTT. Encoded protein: CAWSVGGGPLHF.

The chain recombines TRBV7-2 with TRBJ2-1; tentatively, D is TRBD2 (5 bases). This CDR3 spans 14 amino acids. Germline V gene lookup returns CDR1 SGHTA and CDR2 FQGNSA. The germline V and J ends were trimmed by 5 bases and 3 bases, with 11 bases remaining between them. The CDR3 DNA reads TGTGCCAGCAGCGCACGGGCGGGCTACAATGAGCAGTTCTTC. Translating it yields CASSARAGYNEQFF.

The J gene is TRBJ2-7, the V gene TRBV5-1; TRBD2 agrees at 13 bases. This CDR3 is built from 15 residues. Germline V gene lookup returns CDR1 SGHRS and CDR2 YFSETQ. Trimming at V came to 3 bases and at J to 5 bases, leaving 5 bases not matched to a gene. The CDR3 nucleotides are TGCGCCAGCAGCTGGGGACTAGCGGGAAACAACGAGCAGTACTTC. Translation gives CASSWGLAGNNEQYF.

The chain couples TRBV10-2 to TRBJ1-5, with 10 bases fitting TRBD1. Losses at the gene ends were 4 bases for V and 6 bases for J; bases not matched to a gene: 6. CDR3 length: 15 residues. Per germline, CDR1 WSHSY and CDR2 SAAADI. The CDR3 sequence: CASSASTGGGQPQHF. In DNA, the CDR3 is TGCGCCAGCAGTGCGTCGACAGGGGGCGGTCAGCCCCAGCATTTT.

This sequence joins TRBV4-2 and TRBJ1-5; D not resolved. The germline V gene has CDR1 LGHNA and CDR2 YNFKEQ. The CDR3 contains 14 residues. The V and J ends lost 5 bases and 2 bases respectively, with 10 bases between them. The CDR3 DNA reads TGTGCCAGCAGCTTTGCCCAGGGCAATCAGCCCCAGCATTTT. Residues: CASSFAQGNQPQHF.

This clone was observed a handful of times. This chain links TRBV19 with TRBJ1-2, with TRBD1 matching over 11 bases. CDR3 length: 13 residues. Trimming removed 9 bases from V and 5 bases from J; junction bases left unmatched: 5. Germline CDR1 is LNHDA and CDR2 is SQIVND (reference sequence). CDR3 sequence reads: CASKGQGVYGYTF. For the CDR3, the DNA is TGTGCCAGCAAGGGACAGGGGGTGTATGGCTACACCTTC.

J is TRBJ2-1 and V is TRBV4-3; tentatively, D is TRBD2 (7 bases). The CDR3 has 14 amino acids. The germline CDR1 and CDR2 sequences are LGHNA and YSLEER. Trimming removed 4 bases at V and 7 bases at J, with 14 bases between. This chain's CDR3 is CASSPVGGRNEQFF. The CDR3 nucleotides are TGCGCCAGCAGCCCAGTCGGGGGGCGAAATGAGCAGTTCTTC.

This clone was counted a few times. V gene TRBV18 combines with J gene TRBJ1-1; weak D call: TRBD1 (5 bases). The V gene's germline CDR1 is KGHSH and CDR2 LQKENI. This CDR3 is built from 14 residues. Trimming stripped 0 bases from V and 5 bases from J, with 10 bases between. This chain's CDR3 is CASSPPNRLTEAFF. Here the CDR3 DNA reads TGTGCCAGCTCACCACCGAACAGGTTGACTGAAGCTTTCTTT.

J is TRBJ1-2 and V is TRBV28, with D possibly TRBD1 on 5 matching bases. Trimming left V 2 bases short and J 5 bases short, with 12 bases between. The CDR3 consists of 14 residues. CDR1 and CDR2 from the germline V gene are MDHEN and SYDVKM. Here the CDR3 DNA reads TGTGCCAGCAGTTTAATTCCAGGGAATTATGGCTACACCTTC. Translating it yields CASSLIPGNYGYTF.

The chain employs TRBV13 and TRBJ2-4; TRBD1 aligns across 11 bases. This CDR3 has 14 amino acids. From germline, CDR1 is PRHDT and CDR2 FYEKMQ (reference sequence). The trim removed 5 bases at V and 8 bases at J, leaving 5 bases unmatched. The CDR3 DNA is TGTGCCAGCAGCGTCCGGGACAGGGGGGACATTCAGTACTTC. Protein sequence: CASSVRDRGDIQYF.

CDR3 DNA: TGTGCCAGCAGTGAATTTGGAGACAGGGTCGATGGCTACACCTTC. It is translated as CASSEFGDRVDGYTF. The chain joins TRBV2 to TRBJ1-2, with 7 bases that match TRBD1. Germline CDR1 and CDR2: SNHLY and FYNNEI. The V and J ends lost 2 bases and 6 bases, in that order; junction bases with no gene match: 9. This CDR3 comprises 15 residues.

The chain employs TRBV6-5 and TRBJ2-7; 10 bases agree with TRBD1. CDR1 is MNHEY, CDR2 SVGAGI, per germline. V lost 6 bases to trimming and J lost 5 bases; unmatched junction nucleotides: 10. CDR3 length: 15 amino acids. CDR3 DNA: TGTGCCAGCAGGGAGACAGGGGGCGTTGGAAACGAGCAGTACTTC. Encoded protein: CASRETGGVGNEQYF.

The rearrangement links TRBV2 to TRBJ2-2, with a weak D call TRBD2 (6 bases). The V gene lost 6 bases and the J gene lost 0 bases, with 11 bases spanning the gap. Germline-derived CDR1 and CDR2 are SNHLY and FYNNEI. The CDR3 contains 15 residues. The CDR3 sequence is CASRAGTSNTGELFF. The CDR3 DNA reads TGTGCCAGCAGGGCCGGGACTTCGAACACCGGGGAGCTGTTTTTT.